This entry concerns a single TCR beta chain. Other DNA variants within this sample encode the same CDR3. These data originate in a study of blood T cell repertoires in COVID-19. Only in-frame clones appear in the TCRdb table, and some are missing; sequencing was by immunoSEQ multiplex PCR. The table includes more than 300,000 clones, 92% detected once. Germline CDR1 and CDR2: SGHTA and FQGNSA. The CDR3 is made up of 14 amino acids. Trimming at V came to 3 bases and at J to 2 bases, leaving 1 base not matched to a gene. Self-reported history from a screening survey and questionnaire set each donor's cohort.

This TCR was sampled from a young woman who had recovered from COVID-19. J is TRBJ2-7 and V is TRBV7-2; 10 nucleotides line up with TRBD2. Sequenced: PBMCs or T cells enriched from blood (not recorded which). In nucleotides, the CDR3 is TGTGCCAGCAGCTTTGGACTAGCGGCCTACGAGCAGTACTTC. Translating it yields CASSFGLAAYEQYF.